This T cell receptor beta chain stems from a study of blood T cell repertoires in COVID-19. Study details: Acute and convalescent COVID-19 samples came from the United States, Italy and Spain. Sample material is recorded as cDNA or gDNA derived from T cells, B-cell-depleted T cells, or PBMCs.

Trimming removed 2 bases at V and 7 bases at J, with 9 bases between. The CDR3 runs 13 residues. Germline V gives CDR1 SGHTS, CDR2 YDEGEE. TCRdb keeps only in-frame clones here, not all; method: immunoSEQ multiplex PCR. The table has some 350,000 clones, 75% to 90% seen once. Seattle enrolled patients during active infection and tracked them longitudinally. The origin of this receptor is a woman aged 50 to 60 with COVID-19, enrolled during active disease. Specimen: peripheral blood. The rearrangement uses TRBV5-8 and TRBJ2-2, with unresolved D. The CDR3 reads CASSLQTYGELFF. DNA for the CDR3: TGTGCCAGCAGCTTACAGACATACGGGGAGCTGTTTTTT.